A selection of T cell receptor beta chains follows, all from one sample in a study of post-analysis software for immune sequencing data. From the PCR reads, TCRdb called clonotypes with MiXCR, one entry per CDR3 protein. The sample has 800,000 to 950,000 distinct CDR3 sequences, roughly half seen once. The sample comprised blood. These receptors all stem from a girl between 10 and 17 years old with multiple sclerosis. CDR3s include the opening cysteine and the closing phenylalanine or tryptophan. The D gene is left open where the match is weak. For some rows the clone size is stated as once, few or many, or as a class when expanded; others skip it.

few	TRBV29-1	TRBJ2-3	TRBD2	CSVDPSSGGDLRQYF	TGCAGCGTTGACCCCTCCAGCGGGGGAGACCTTAGGCAGTATTTT
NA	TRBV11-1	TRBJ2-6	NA	CASSLTGIPGANVLTF	TGTGCCAGCAGCTTAACAGGGATCCCTGGGGCCAACGTCCTGACTTTC
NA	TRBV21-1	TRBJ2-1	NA	CASSTFYRGGNEQFF	TGTGCCAGCAGCACGTTTTACAGGGGTGGGAATGAGCAGTTCTTC
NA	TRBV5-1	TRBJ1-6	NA	CASSLAGRDNSPLHF	TGCGCCAGCAGCTTGGCGGGACGGGATAATTCACCCCTCCACTTT
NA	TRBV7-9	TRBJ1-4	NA	CASRRTQANEKLFF	TGTGCCAGCCGCCGGACACAGGCTAATGAAAAACTGTTTTTT
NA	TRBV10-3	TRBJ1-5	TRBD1	CAISGSVTGGNQPQHF	TGTGCCATCAGTGGGTCTGTGACAGGGGGCAATCAGCCCCAGCATTTT
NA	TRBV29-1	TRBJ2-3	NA	CSVERAFTDTQYF	TGCAGCGTTGAGAGGGCGTTCACAGATACGCAGTATTTT
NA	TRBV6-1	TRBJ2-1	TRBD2	CATLGSSGHNEQFF	TGTGCCACCTTGGGTTCTAGCGGACACAATGAGCAGTTCTTC
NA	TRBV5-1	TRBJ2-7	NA	CASRQGSHYEQYF	TGCGCCAGCAGGCAGGGTTCCCACTACGAGCAGTACTTC
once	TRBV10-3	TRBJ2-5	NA	CAISVRALQETQYF	TGTGCCATCAGTGTAAGGGCGCTCCAAGAGACCCAGTACTTC
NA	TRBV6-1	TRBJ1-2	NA	CASSEEGLLNYGYTF	TGTGCCAGCAGTGAAGAGGGGTTACTTAACTATGGCTACACCTTC
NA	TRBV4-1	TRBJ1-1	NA	CASSQPGSEAEAFF	TGCGCCAGCAGCCAACCGGGCAGCGAAGCTGAAGCTTTCTTT
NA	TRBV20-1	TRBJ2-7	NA	CSARDNGGVYEQYF	TGCAGTGCTAGAGATAACGGGGGAGTCTACGAGCAGTACTTC
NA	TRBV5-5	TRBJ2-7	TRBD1	CASSLQTGGHYEQYF	TGTGCCAGCAGCTTACAGACAGGGGGCCACTACGAGCAGTACTTC
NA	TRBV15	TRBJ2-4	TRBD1	CATSGGQGAKNIQYF	TGTGCCACCAGCGGAGGACAGGGAGCCAAAAACATTCAGTACTTC
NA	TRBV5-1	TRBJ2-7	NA	CASRPGSGHYEQYF	TGCGCCAGCAGACCAGGGAGTGGGCATTACGAGCAGTACTTC
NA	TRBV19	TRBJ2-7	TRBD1	CASSVDRINEQYF	TGTGCCAGTAGTGTGGACAGGATCAACGAGCAGTACTTC
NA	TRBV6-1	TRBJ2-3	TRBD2	CASKEREWRADTQYF	TGTGCCAGCAAAGAGCGGGAGTGGCGGGCAGATACGCAGTATTTT
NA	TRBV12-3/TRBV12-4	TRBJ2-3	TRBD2	CASRTGRLAGVSTDTQYF	TGTGCCAGCAGGACCGGACGACTAGCGGGAGTTAGCACAGATACGCAGTATTTT
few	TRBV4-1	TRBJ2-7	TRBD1	CASSQGTGQTYEQYF	TGCGCCAGCAGCCAAGGGACGGGACAGACCTACGAGCAGTACTTC
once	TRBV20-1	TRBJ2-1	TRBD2	CSARVAGGGNEQFF	TGCAGTGCTAGAGTTGCGGGAGGAGGGAATGAGCAGTTCTTC
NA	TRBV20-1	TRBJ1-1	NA	CSATPAAPKDTEAFF	TGCAGTGCAACCCCCGCAGCCCCTAAGGACACTGAAGCTTTCTTT
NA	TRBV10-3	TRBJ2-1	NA	CAISAQGSEQFF	TGTGCCATCAGTGCCCAGGGTTCCGAGCAGTTCTTC
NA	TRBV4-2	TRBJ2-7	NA	CASSQAPQQEAPSEQYF	TGTGCCAGCAGCCAAGCACCCCAACAAGAGGCCCCTTCCGAGCAGTACTTC
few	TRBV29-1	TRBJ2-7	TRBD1	CSVRTGETYEQYF	TGCAGCGTTCGGACAGGGGAAACCTACGAGCAGTACTTC
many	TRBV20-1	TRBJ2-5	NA	CSARDRALGTQYF	TGCAGTGCTAGAGATCGAGCCCTTGGGACCCAGTACTTC
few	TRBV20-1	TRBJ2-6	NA	CSAFWGLGANVLTF	TGCAGTGCTTTCTGGGGGCTTGGGGCCAACGTCCTGACTTTC
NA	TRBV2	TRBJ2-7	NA	CASVQVYEQYF	TGTGCCAGCGTGCAGGTCTACGAGCAGTACTTC
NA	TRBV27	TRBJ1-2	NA	CASSFREGYGYTF	TGTGCCAGCAGTTTCAGGGAGGGCTATGGCTACACCTTC
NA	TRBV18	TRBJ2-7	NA	CASFRPPGYEQYF	TGTGCCAGCTTCCGCCCGCCCGGCTACGAGCAGTACTTC
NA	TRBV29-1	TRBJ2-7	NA	CSVPGTGTYEQYF	TGCAGCGTTCCCGGGACGGGCACCTACGAGCAGTACTTC
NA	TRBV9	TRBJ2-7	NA	CASSVVPVSAEQYF	TGTGCCAGCAGCGTAGTGCCCGTCAGCGCCGAGCAGTACTTC
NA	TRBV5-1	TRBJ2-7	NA	CASSSGWDTTYEQYF	TGCGCCAGCAGCTCCGGCTGGGACACCACCTACGAGCAGTACTTC
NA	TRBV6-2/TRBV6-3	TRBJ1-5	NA	CASSYAGYSNQLQHF	TGTGCCAGCAGTTACGCGGGTTATAGCAATCAGCTCCAGCATTTT
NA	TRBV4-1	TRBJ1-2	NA	CASSQREKTRGARYGYTF	TGCGCCAGCAGCCAACGGGAGAAGACAAGGGGGGCTCGCTATGGCTACACCTTC
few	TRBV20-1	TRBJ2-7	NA	CSPLKLRSYEQYF	TGCAGTCCCCTTAAGCTACGCTCCTACGAGCAGTACTTC
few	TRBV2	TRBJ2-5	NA	CASSGAWRETQYF	TGTGCCAGCAGTGGGGCGTGGAGAGAGACCCAGTACTTC
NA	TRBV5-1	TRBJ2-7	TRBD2	CASSFGTSEPEQYF	TGCGCCAGCAGCTTCGGGACTAGCGAGCCCGAGCAGTACTTC
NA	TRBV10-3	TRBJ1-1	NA	CAISAPGDNTEAFF	TGTGCCATCAGTGCCCCAGGGGATAACACTGAAGCTTTCTTT